This T cell receptor (beta chain) was sequenced for a study of OX40 agonist ivuxolimab in advanced cancers. Study information: Patients undergoing dose escalation presented with hepatocellular carcinoma, melanoma, renal cell or head and neck cancer. In three patients, partial responses were observed, one with hepatocellular carcinoma and two with cutaneous melanoma.

Germline V gene lookup returns CDR1 MNHEY and CDR2 SMNVEV (reference sequence). The CDR3 consists of 15 residues. With 5 bases removed from V and 0 bases from J, the gap between germline ends came to 11 bases. Produced via immunoSEQ multiplex PCR; TCRdb's table is partial and in-frame only. The sample includes around 39,000 clones, about three quarters of them seen just once. This clone occurred a few times. The input for sequencing was CD4+ or CD8+ T cells sorted from blood, taken in a trial of the OX40 agonist ivuxolimab. The V gene is TRBV27, the J gene TRBJ1-5, with D perhaps TRBD1 (6 bases). This sequence originates from an adult with an advanced solid tumor such as melanoma, head and neck, liver or kidney cancer. CDR3 bases: TGTGCCAGCAGTGCGGACAGAATTAGCAATCAGCCCCAGCATTTT. This gives the protein CASSADRISNQPQHF.